This TCR beta chain was observed in a study of a mutant IDH1 vaccine in newly diagnosed glioma. Here immunoSEQ multiplex PCR was the method, and the copy in TCRdb shows in-frame clones only, minus some. The profile shows 45,000 to 55,000 clones, 86% of them singletons. Stated time point: baseline, week 1 (first vaccination visit). The treatment: pre-vaccination baseline after standard-of-care therapy. There are 13 residues in the CDR3. V was shortened by 11 bases and J by 6 bases, with 18 bases between the two germline ends. The germline CDR1 and CDR2 sequences are SNHLY and FYNNEI. This chain links TRBV2 with TRBJ2-3; a possible D gene is TRBD2 (6 bases). This receptor was obtained from a man aged 35-49 years with glioma. The sequenced sample was PBMCs, obtained from a glioma patient treated with radiotherapy, temozolomide or both. The CDR3 protein is CAPSRERGDTQYF. CDR3 bases: TGTGCCCCCTCACGGGAGAGGGGCGATACGCAGTATTTT.